This TCR beta chain was captured by sequencing in a study of control samples from healthy donors and cancer patients. Germline V gene sequence: CDR1 MNHNY, CDR2 SVGAGI (reference sequence). The V gene end was trimmed by 5 bases and the J gene end by 4 bases; junction bases not matched to a gene: 12. This CDR3 is 16 amino acids long. Profiling relied on immunoSEQ multiplex PCR, and the TCRdb table lists in-frame clones only, not all of them. The top ten clones hold 1.8% of a sample with about 200,000 clones, 91% of them seen once. This sequence joins TRBV6-6 and TRBJ1-2, with TRBD1 identical over 8 bases. Sequenced input: blood. This sequence was found in a man aged 25 to 45 in good health. CDR3 coding DNA: TGTGCCAGCAGTCTTTCAGGGGGCACGGGAATCTATGGCTACACCTTC. It specifies CASSLSGGTGIYGYTF.